Below are 9 T cell receptor beta chains sequenced from a single sample in a study of T cells after posttransplantation cyclophosphamide. Libraries were prepared by immunoSEQ multiplex PCR; TCRdb keeps only in-frame clonotypes and omits some of them. This sample shows about 39,000 clones and no singletons; 4% to 5% rests with the ten largest. Input material: PBMCs. These receptor sequences come from a woman in her fifties or sixties in good health and a related stem cell transplant donor.

At least ten counts were recorded for this clone. The gene calls are TRBV14 and TRBJ1-1; tentatively, D is TRBD1 (6 bases). There are 13 residues in the CDR3. V lost 6 bases, J lost 4 bases, and 12 bases lay in between. CDR1 and CDR2 from the germline V gene are SGHDN and FVKESK. CDR3 protein: CASRRQGTTEAFF. The CDR3 DNA sequence: TGTGCCAGCAGGCGCCAGGGGACCACTGAAGCTTTCTTT.

This clone appeared many times. CDR3 region: CASREGGQPQHF. CDR3 in DNA: TGTGCCAGCAGGGAGGGGGGGCAGCCCCAGCATTTT. V gene TRBV2 combines with J gene TRBJ1-5; D is perhaps TRBD1 (6 bases). Looked up from germline, CDR1 is SNHLY and CDR2 is FYNNEI. V shed 6 bases and J shed 7 bases, with 10 bases lying between them. This CDR3 region has 12 residues. The whole variable domain, remainder taken from reference TRBV2 and TRBJ1-5, is EPEVTQTPSHQVTQMGQEVILRCVPISNHLYFYWYRQILGQKVEFLVSFYNNEISEKSEIFDDQFSVERPDGSNFTLKIRSTKLEDSAMYFCASREGGQPQHFGDGTRLSIL.

This clone has a count of ten or more. At the DNA level, this CDR3 is encoded by other sequences in the same sample as well. The chain combines TRBV6-1 with TRBJ2-1; 7 bases agree with TRBD1. Germline V gene sequence: CDR1 MNHNS, CDR2 SASEGT. The CDR3 loop spans 14 amino acids. Losses at the gene ends were 6 bases for V and 6 bases for J; bases not matched to a gene: 8. CDR3 bases: TGTGCCAGCAGCCCCGCTTCAGGGGGCAATGAGCAGTTCTTC. As protein: CASSPASGGNEQFF.

The table lists this clone with many counts. The V and J genes are TRBV18 and TRBJ2-3; D gene ambiguous. V dropped 0 bases and J dropped 3 bases, with 13 bases sitting between them. CDR3 length: 16 amino acids. CDR1 KGHSH and CDR2 LQKENI come from the germline V gene. The CDR3 here is CASSPPERPRTDTQYF. The CDR3 DNA reads as TGTGCCAGCTCACCACCGGAGAGACCCCGAACAGATACGCAGTATTTT.

In this sample, this clone turned up many times. J is TRBJ1-6 and V is TRBV19; the match to TRBD1 covers 10 bases. CDR1 LNHDA and CDR2 SQIVND come from the germline V gene (reference sequence). This CDR3 is built from 16 residues. Trimming removed 3 bases from V and 7 bases from J; junction bases left unmatched: 6. The CDR3 here is CASSMVTGGGNSPLHF. The DNA of the CDR3 is TGTGCCAGTAGTATGGTGACAGGGGGCGGGAATTCACCCCTCCACTTT.

This clone was counted ten times or more. The chain recombines TRBV10-3 with TRBJ1-1, with 12 bases fitting TRBD1. Germline assignment: CDR1 ENHRY and CDR2 SYGVKD. J was trimmed by 1 base and V by 5 bases; bases with no gene match: 2. This CDR3 is built from 15 residues. The CDR3: CAISRGQGANTEAFF. The CDR3 bases are TGTGCCATCAGTCGGGGACAGGGGGCGAACACTGAAGCTTTCTTT.

This clone was counted ten times or more. The chain employs TRBV4-2 and TRBJ2-1; 9 bases agree with TRBD2. V lost 0 bases and J lost 4; bases outside the gene matches: 4. The CDR3 is 16 residues long. CDR1 and CDR2 (germline): LGHNA, YNFKEQ. CDR3 nucleotide sequence: TGTGCCAGCAGCCAAGATCGGCGGGGGGGTTACAATGAGCAGTTCTTC. Protein sequence: CASSQDRRGGYNEQFF.

In this sample, this clone turned up many times. The rearrangement joins TRBV28 to TRBJ1-2; no reliable D call. This CDR3 is built from 13 residues. Looked up from germline, CDR1 is MDHEN and CDR2 is SYDVKM. The V end lost 6 bases, the J end lost 4 bases, and 12 bases lay between the germline ends. The CDR3 region is CASREDLIYGYTF. The CDR3 DNA sequence: TGTGCCAGCAGGGAGGATTTGATCTATGGCTACACCTTC.

This chain joins TRBV27 and TRBJ2-5; TRBD1 agrees at 9 bases. TRBJ2-7 explains the end of the DNA better; the J call may be wrong. The CDR3 runs 16 residues. CDR1 is MNHEY and CDR2 is SMNVEV in the germline V gene (reference sequence). CDR3 residues: CASRDYSDRGIYEQYF. The CDR3 coding sequence is TGTGCCAGCAGGGACTACAGTGACAGGGGGATCTACGAGCAGTACTTC.